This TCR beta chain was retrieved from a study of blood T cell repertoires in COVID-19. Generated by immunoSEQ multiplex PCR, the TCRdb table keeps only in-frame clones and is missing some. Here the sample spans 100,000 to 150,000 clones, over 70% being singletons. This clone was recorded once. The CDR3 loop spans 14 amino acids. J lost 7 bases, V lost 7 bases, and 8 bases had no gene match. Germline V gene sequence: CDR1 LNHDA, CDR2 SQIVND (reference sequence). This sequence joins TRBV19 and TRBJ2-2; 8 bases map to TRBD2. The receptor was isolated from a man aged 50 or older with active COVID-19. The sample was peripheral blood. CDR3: CASMSGGSIGELFF. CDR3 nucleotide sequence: TGTGCCAGTATGAGCGGGGGTAGTATCGGGGAGCTGTTTTTT.